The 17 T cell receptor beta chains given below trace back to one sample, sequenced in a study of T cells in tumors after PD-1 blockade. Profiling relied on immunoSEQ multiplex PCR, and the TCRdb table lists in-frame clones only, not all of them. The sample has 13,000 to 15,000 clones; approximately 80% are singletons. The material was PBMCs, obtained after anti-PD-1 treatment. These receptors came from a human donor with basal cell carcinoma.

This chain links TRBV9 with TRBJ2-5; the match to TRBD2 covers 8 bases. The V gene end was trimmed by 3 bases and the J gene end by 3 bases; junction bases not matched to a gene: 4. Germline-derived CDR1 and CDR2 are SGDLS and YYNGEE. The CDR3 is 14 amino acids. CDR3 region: CASSAGGQKETQYF. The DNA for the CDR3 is TGTGCCAGCAGCGCGGGAGGGCAGAAAGAGACCCAGTACTTC.

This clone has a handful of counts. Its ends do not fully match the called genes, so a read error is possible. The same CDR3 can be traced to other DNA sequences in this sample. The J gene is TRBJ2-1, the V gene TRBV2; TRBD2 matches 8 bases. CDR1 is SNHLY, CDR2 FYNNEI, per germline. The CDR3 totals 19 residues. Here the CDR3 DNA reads TGTCCCAGCTGTGACGGGGGGGCGGGGGCGGGGAGCTCCTACAATGAGCAGTTCTTC. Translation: CPSCDGGAGAGSSYNEQFF.

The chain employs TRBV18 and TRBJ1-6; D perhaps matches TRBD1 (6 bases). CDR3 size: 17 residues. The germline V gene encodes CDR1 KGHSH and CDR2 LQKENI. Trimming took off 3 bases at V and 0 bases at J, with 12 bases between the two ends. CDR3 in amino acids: CASSPRGKLSYNSPLHF. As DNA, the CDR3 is TGTGCCAGCTCACCTAGGGGGAAGCTCTCCTATAATTCACCCCTCCACTTT.

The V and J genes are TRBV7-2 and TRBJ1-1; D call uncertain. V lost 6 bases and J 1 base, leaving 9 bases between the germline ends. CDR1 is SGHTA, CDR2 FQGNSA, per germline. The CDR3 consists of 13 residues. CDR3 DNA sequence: TGTGCCAGCAGGGTACATGCGAACACTGAAGCTTTCTTT. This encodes CASRVHANTEAFF.

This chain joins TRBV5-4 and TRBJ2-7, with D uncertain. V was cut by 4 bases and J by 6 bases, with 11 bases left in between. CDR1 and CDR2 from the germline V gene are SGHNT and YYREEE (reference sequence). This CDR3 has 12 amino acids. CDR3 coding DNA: TGTGCCAGCAGCGCGGTGGATGGCGAGCAGTACTTC. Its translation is CASSAVDGEQYF.

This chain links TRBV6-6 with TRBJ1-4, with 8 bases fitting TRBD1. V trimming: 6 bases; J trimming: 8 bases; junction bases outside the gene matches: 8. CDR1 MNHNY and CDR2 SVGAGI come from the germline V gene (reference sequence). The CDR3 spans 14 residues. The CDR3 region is CASRTGQGEEKLFF. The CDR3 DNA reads TGTGCCAGCAGGACCGGACAGGGAGAGGAAAAACTGTTTTTT.

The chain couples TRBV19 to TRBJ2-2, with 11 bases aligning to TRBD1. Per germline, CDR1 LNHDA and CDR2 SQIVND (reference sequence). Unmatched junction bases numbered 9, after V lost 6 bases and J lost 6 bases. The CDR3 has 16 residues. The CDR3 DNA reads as TGTGCCAGTAGCAGGGACAGGGGGATCTTCTCCGGGGAGCTGTTTTTT. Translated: CASSRDRGIFSGELFF.

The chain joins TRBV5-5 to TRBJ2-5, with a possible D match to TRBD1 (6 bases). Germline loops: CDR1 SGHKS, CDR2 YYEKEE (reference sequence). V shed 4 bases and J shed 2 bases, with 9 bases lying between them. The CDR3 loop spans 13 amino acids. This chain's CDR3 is CASSNRAQETQYF. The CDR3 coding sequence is TGTGCCAGCAGCAACAGGGCTCAAGAGACCCAGTACTTC.

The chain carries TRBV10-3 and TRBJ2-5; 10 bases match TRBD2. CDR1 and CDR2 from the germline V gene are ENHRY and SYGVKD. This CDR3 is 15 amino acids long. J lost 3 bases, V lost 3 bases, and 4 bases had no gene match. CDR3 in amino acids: CAISDQTSGKETQYF. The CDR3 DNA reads TGTGCCATCAGTGATCAAACTAGCGGGAAAGAGACCCAGTACTTC.

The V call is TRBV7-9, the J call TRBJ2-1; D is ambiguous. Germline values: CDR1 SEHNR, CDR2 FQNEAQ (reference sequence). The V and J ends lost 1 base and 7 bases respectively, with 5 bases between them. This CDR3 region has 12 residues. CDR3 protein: CASSLDFNEQFF. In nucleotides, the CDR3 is TGTGCCAGCAGCTTAGATTTTAATGAGCAGTTCTTC. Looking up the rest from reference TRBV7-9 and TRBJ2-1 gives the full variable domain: DTGVSQNPRHKITKRGQNVTFRCDPISEHNRLYWYRQTLGQGPEFLTYFQNEAQLEKSRLLSDRFSAERPKGSFSTLEIQRTEQGDSAMYLCASSLDFNEQFFGPGTRLTVL.

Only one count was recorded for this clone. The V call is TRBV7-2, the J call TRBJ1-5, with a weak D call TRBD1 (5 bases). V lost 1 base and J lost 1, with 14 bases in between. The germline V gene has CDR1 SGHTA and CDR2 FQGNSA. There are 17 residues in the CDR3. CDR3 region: CASSLVAGGASNQPQHF. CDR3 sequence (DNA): TGTGCCAGCAGCTTAGTTGCGGGAGGGGCCAGCAATCAGCCCCAGCATTTT.

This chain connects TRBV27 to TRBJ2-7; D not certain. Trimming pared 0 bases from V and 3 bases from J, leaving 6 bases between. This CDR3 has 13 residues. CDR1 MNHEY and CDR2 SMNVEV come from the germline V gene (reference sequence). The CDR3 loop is CASSLSLDYEQYF. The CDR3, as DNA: TGTGCCAGCAGTTTATCATTGGACTACGAGCAGTACTTC.

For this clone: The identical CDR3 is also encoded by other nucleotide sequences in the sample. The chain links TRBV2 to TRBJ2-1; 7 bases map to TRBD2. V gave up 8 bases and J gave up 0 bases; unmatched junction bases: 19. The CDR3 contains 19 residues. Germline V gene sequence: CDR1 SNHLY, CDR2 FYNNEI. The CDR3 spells CASCYGWGGVGSSYNEQFF. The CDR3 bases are TGTGCCAGCTGTTACGGGTGGGGGGGGGTGGGGAGCTCCTACAATGAGCAGTTCTTC.

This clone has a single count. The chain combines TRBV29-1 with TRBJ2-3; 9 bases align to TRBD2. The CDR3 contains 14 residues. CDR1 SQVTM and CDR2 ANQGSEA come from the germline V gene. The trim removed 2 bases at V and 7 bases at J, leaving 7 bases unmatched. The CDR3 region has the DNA TGCAGCGTTGAAAGAAGCGGGGGGTCGAATACGCAGTATTTT. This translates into CSVERSGGSNTQYF.

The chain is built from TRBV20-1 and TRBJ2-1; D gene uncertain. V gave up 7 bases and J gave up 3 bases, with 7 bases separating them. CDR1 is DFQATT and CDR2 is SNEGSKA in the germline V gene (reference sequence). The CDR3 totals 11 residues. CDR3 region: CSVAVYNEQFF. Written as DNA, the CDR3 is TGCAGTGTTGCCGTCTACAATGAGCAGTTCTTC.

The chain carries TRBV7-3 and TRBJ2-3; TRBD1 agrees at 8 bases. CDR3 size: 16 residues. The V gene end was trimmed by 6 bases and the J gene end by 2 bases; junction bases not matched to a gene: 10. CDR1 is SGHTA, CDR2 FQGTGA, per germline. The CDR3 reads CASSKDRTGHTDTQYF. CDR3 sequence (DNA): TGTGCCAGCAGTAAAGACCGGACAGGGCACACAGATACGCAGTATTTT.

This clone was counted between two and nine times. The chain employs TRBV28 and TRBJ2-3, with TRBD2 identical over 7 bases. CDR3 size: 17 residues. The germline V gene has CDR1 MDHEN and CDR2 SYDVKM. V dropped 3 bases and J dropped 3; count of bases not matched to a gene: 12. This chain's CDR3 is CASSLERGQGVTDTQYF. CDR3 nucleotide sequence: TGTGCCAGCAGTTTGGAGCGGGGTCAGGGCGTGACAGATACGCAGTATTTT.